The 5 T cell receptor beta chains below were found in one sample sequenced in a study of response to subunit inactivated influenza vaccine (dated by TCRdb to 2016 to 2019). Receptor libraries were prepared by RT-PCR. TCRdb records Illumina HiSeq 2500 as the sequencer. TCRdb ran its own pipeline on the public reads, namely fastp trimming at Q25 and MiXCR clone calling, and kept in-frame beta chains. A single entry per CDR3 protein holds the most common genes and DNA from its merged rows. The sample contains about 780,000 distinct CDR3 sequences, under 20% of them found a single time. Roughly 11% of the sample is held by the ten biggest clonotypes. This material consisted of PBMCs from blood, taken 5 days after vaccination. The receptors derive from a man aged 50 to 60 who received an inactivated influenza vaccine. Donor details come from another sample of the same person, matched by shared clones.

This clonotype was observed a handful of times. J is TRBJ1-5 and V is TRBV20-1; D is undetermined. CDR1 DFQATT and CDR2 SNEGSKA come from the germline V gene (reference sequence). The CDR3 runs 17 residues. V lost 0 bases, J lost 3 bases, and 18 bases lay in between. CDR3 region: CSARDGGDEGANQPQHF. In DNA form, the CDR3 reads TGCAGTGCTAGAGACGGAGGAGACGAGGGAGCCAATCAGCCCCAGCATTTT.

CDR3 nucleotide sequence: TGCAGCGGGAGACAGGGGACGAACACCGGGGAGCTGTTTTTT. This gives the protein CSGRQGTNTGELFF. The chain carries TRBV29-1 and TRBJ2-2; 8 nucleotides align to TRBD1. V gave up 7 bases and J gave up 0 bases; unmatched junction bases: 4. The CDR3 runs 14 residues. Germline loops: CDR1 SQVTM, CDR2 ANQGSEA.

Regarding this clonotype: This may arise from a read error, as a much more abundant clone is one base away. The CDR3 sequence: CASSIGTSGRGEQFF. DNA for the CDR3: TGTGCCAGCAGCATCGGGACTAGCGGGAGAGGTGAGCAGTTCTTC. The chain joins TRBV7-3 to TRBJ2-1, with TRBD2 matching 14 bases. CDR3 length: 15 residues. CDR1 is SGHTA and CDR2 is FQGTGA in the germline V gene. Trimming took 5 bases from V and 9 from J; bases not matched to a gene: 6.

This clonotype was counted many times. CDR3 protein: CSVGSWGFSYEQYF. The CDR3 bases are TGCAGCGTCGGATCTTGGGGCTTTTCCTACGAGCAGTACTTC. The chain links TRBV29-1 to TRBJ2-7, with D perhaps matching TRBD1 (5 bases). Trimming stripped 6 bases from V and 1 base from J, with 16 bases between. The CDR3 contains 14 residues. The V gene's germline CDR1 is SQVTM and CDR2 ANQGSEA.

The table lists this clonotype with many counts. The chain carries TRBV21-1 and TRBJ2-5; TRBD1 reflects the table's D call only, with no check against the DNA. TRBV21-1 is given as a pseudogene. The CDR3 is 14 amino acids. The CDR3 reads CASSGTDSQETQYF. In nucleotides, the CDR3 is TGTGCCAGCAGCGGAACGGACAGTCAAGAGACCCAGTACTTC.